This T cell receptor (beta chain) was found in a study of cytomegalovirus exposure and HLA in healthy donors. The CDR3 contains 11 residues. Trimming removed 4 bases from V and 5 bases from J, with 8 bases in between. CDR1 is SQVTM and CDR2 is ANQGSEA in the germline V gene. The study ran its PCR with 60 Vbeta and 13 Jbeta primers. Some clones are missing from TCRdb's copy, which holds only in-frame ones; the method was immunoSEQ multiplex PCR. The sample lists about 110,000 clones; nearly 85% were seen once. The chain employs TRBV29-1 and TRBJ1-1; D call uncertain. The source is a man aged 18 to 29 in good health and CMV-seronegative. Sequencing was done on a sample of PBMCs. CDR3 loop: CSVGGWTEAFF. Written as DNA, the CDR3 is TGCAGCGTTGGAGGGTGGACTGAAGCTTTCTTT.